The rows below give T cell receptor beta chains drawn from one sample of a study of cytomegalovirus exposure and HLA in healthy donors. Profiling relied on immunoSEQ multiplex PCR, and the TCRdb table lists in-frame clones only, not all of them. Of about 190,000 clones listed, 80% to 85% are singletons. The sequencing sample was made of PBMCs. These receptors all stem from a woman aged 18-35 years in good health and CMV-seropositive. The CDR3 runs from the conserved cysteine through the conserved F or W. The D gene is left open where the match is weak. Expanded clones are given a class, and other clones once, few, many or no size at all.

abundance | d_gene | j_gene | v_gene | CDR3aa | CDR3nt
NA | NA | TRBJ1-2 | TRBV2 | CASKRSGGYTF | TGTGCCAGTAAGAGGTCCGGCGGCTACACCTTC
NA | TRBD1 | TRBJ2-3 | TRBV6-5 | CASSYRQGAADTQYF | TGTGCCAGCAGTTACCGGCAGGGGGCGGCAGATACGCAGTATTTT
NA | TRBD2 | TRBJ2-7 | TRBV28 | CASDGGGEQYF | TGTGCCAGCGACGGGGGGGGCGAGCAGTACTTC
NA | TRBD2 | TRBJ2-3 | TRBV7-3 | CASSLTGGGYTQYF | TGTGCCAGCAGCTTAACAGGCGGGGGGTATACGCAGTATTTT
NA | NA | TRBJ2-5 | TRBV9 | CASSPRGGSETQYF | TGTGCCAGCAGCCCTCGGGGAGGATCCGAGACCCAGTACTTC
NA | NA | TRBJ2-1 | TRBV9 | CASSGKARTDYNEQFF | TGTGCCAGCAGCGGAAAGGCTAGGACAGACTACAATGAGCAGTTCTTC
NA | NA | TRBJ2-7 | TRBV4-1 | CASSHAAGIHEQYF | TGCGCCAGCAGCCATGCCGCAGGGATTCACGAGCAGTACTTC
NA | NA | TRBJ1-3 | TRBV27 | CASSPQVGANTIYF | TGTGCCAGCAGCCCACAGGTCGGTGCAAACACCATATATTTT
NA | NA | TRBJ1-5 | TRBV13 | CASSFHGQPQHF | TGTGCCAGCAGTTTCCACGGTCAGCCCCAGCATTTT
NA | NA | TRBJ2-3 | TRBV5-8 | CASAFRGGGDTQYF | TGTGCCAGCGCGTTTCGGGGAGGCGGAGATACGCAGTATTTT
NA | TRBD1 | TRBJ1-1 | TRBV29-1 | CSVGTDRGRITEAFF | TGCAGCGTTGGAACGGACAGGGGGCGTATTACTGAAGCTTTCTTT
NA | NA | TRBJ2-7 | TRBV11-2 | CASTPIQGRGPYEQYF | TGTGCCAGCACCCCGATCCAGGGTAGGGGCCCCTACGAGCAGTACTTC
NA | TRBD2 | TRBJ2-3 | TRBV5-1 | CASSLVLAGATDTQYF | TGCGCCAGCAGCTTGGTCCTAGCGGGGGCCACAGATACGCAGTATTTT
NA | NA | TRBJ2-5 | TRBV30 | CAWSVHPETQYF | TGTGCCTGGAGTGTACATCCGGAGACCCAGTACTTC
NA | NA | TRBJ2-1 | TRBV5-8 | CASSLGTSEGNEQFF | TGTGCCAGCAGCTTGGGCACCTCCGAGGGCAATGAGCAGTTCTTC
NA | NA | TRBJ1-6 | TRBV23-1 | CASSQSQSGSPLHF | TGCGCCAGCAGTCAGTCGCAGTCGGGTTCACCCCTCCACTTT
once | TRBD2 | TRBJ2-5 | TRBV7-9 | CASSLEGRLAETQYF | TGTGCCAGCAGCTTAGAGGGCAGACTAGCGGAGACCCAGTACTTC
NA | NA | TRBJ1-1 | TRBV2 | CASSEMRGTEAFF | TGTGCCAGCAGTGAAATGAGGGGGACTGAAGCTTTCTTT
NA | NA | TRBJ2-2 | TRBV4-3 | CASSRQYTGELFF | TGCGCCAGCAGCCGGCAGTACACCGGGGAGCTGTTTTTT
NA | TRBD1 | TRBJ1-5 | TRBV27 | CASSLGGQGGNQPQHF | TGTGCCAGCAGTTTAGGAGGACAGGGGGGGAATCAGCCCCAGCATTTT
NA | NA | TRBJ1-1 | TRBV5-1 | CASSRTREMNTEAFF | TGCGCCAGCAGCAGGACCCGGGAGATGAACACTGAAGCTTTCTTT
NA | NA | TRBJ2-7 | TRBV21-1 | CASSIPEGDSYEQYF | TGTGCCAGCAGCATACCGGAAGGGGATTCCTACGAGCAGTACTTC
NA | NA | TRBJ1-2 | TRBV6-5 | CASSYGGGDGYTF | TGTGCCAGCAGTTACGGGGGAGGTGATGGCTACACCTTC
NA | TRBD2 | TRBJ2-3 | TRBV4-2 | CASSQALLAGNTDTQYF | TGTGCCAGCAGCCAAGCATTACTAGCGGGGAACACAGATACGCAGTATTTT
once | TRBD1 | TRBJ1-1 | TRBV7-8 | CASSLKGGTGGIHTEAFF | TGTGCCAGCAGCTTAAAGGGGGGGACAGGGGGGATTCACACTGAAGCTTTCTTT
NA | TRBD1 | TRBJ2-5 | TRBV6-4 | CASSPGQGSQETQYF | TGTGCCAGCAGTCCGGGACAGGGGAGCCAAGAGACCCAGTACTTC
NA | NA | TRBJ2-4 | TRBV30 | CAGQGGVHFIAKNIQYF | TGTGCCGGCCAAGGAGGGGTTCATTTTATAGCCAAAAACATTCAGTACTTC
few | TRBD2 | TRBJ2-1 | TRBV2 | CASSPRLAGDNEQFF | TGTGCCAGCAGTCCTAGACTAGCGGGAGACAATGAGCAGTTCTTC
NA | TRBD2 | TRBJ2-1 | TRBV29-1 | CSVRLAGGSSYNEQFF | TGCAGCGTCCGTCTAGCGGGGGGGAGCTCCTACAATGAGCAGTTCTTC
NA | TRBD1 | TRBJ2-1 | TRBV2 | CASSRGQGAINEQFF | TGTGCCAGCAGTCGGGGACAGGGGGCAATAAATGAGCAGTTCTTC
once | TRBD1 | TRBJ1-6 | TRBV7-9 | CASSSGQRDSPLHF | TGTGCCAGCAGCTCGGGACAGCGCGACTCACCCCTCCACTTT
NA | NA | TRBJ2-7 | TRBV21-1 | CASSRELGEGGTYEQYF | TGTGCCAGCAGCCGGGAGCTTGGGGAGGGGGGGACCTACGAGCAGTACTTC
once | NA | TRBJ1-2 | TRBV9 | CASSPGVYYGYTF | TGTGCCAGCAGTCCGGGGGTCTACTATGGCTACACCTTC
NA | TRBD2 | TRBJ2-3 | TRBV19 | CASTLAGGRGDTQYF | TGTGCCAGTACCTTAGCGGGGGGGCGAGGAGATACGCAGTATTTT
NA | NA | TRBJ2-1 | TRBV2 | CASSSGVGSPPDEQFF | TGTGCCAGCAGTAGCGGCGTCGGTAGTCCCCCCGATGAGCAGTTCTTC
NA | TRBD1 | TRBJ1-4 | TRBV19 | CASSMGQGDEKLFF | TGTGCCAGTAGTATGGGACAGGGCGATGAAAAACTGTTTTTT
NA | TRBD2 | TRBJ2-2 | TRBV7-9 | CASSFLAGGPDTGELFF | TGTGCCAGCAGCTTTCTAGCGGGGGGGCCGGACACCGGGGAGCTGTTTTTT
once | TRBD1 | TRBJ1-6 | TRBV29-1 | CSAKQGDNSPLHF | TGCAGCGCAAAACAGGGGGATAATTCACCCCTCCACTTT